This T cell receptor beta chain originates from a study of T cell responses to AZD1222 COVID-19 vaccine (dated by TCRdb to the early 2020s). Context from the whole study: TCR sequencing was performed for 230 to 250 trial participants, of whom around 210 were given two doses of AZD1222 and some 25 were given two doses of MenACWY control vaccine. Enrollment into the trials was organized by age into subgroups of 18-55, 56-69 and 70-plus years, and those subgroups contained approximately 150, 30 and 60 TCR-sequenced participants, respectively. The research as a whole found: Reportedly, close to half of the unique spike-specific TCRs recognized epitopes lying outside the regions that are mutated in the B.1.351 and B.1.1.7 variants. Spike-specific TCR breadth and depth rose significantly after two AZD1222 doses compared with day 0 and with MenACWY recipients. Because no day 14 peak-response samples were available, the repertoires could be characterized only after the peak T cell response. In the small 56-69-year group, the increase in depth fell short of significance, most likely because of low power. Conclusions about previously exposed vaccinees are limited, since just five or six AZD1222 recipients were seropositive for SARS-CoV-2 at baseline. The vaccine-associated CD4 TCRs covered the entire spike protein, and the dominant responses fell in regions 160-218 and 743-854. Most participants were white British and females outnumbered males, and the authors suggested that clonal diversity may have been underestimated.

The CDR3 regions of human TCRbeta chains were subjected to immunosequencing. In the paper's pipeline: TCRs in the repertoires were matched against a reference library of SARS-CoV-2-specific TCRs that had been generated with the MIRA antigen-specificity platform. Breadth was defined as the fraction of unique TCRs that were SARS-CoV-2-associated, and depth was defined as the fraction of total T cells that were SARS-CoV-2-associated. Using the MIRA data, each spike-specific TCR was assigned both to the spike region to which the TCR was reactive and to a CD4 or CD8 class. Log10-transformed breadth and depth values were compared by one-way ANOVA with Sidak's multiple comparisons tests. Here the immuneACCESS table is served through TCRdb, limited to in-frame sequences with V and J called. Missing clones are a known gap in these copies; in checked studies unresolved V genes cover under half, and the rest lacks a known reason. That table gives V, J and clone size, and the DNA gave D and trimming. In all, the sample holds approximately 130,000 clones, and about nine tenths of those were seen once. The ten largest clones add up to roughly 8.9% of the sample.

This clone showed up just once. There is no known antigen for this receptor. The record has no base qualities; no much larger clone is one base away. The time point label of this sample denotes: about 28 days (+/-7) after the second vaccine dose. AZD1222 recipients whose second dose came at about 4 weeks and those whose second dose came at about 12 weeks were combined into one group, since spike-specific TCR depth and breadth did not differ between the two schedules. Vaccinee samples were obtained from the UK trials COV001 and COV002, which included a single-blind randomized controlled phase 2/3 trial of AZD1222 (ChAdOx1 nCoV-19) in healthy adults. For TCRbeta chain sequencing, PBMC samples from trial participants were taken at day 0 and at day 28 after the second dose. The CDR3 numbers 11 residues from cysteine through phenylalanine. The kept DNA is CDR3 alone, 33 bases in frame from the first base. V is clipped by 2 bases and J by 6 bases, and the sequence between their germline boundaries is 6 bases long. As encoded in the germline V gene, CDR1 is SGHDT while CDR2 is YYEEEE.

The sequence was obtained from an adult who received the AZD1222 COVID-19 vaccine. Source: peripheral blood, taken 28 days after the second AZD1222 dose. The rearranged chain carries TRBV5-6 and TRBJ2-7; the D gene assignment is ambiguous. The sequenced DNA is TGTGCCAGCAGCTTCGGGCGCGAGCAGTACTTC. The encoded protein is CASSFGREQYF.